The 14 T cell receptor beta chains given below trace back to one sample, sequenced in a study of cytomegalovirus exposure and HLA in healthy donors. Vbeta (60) and Jbeta (13) primers were used in the PCR. TCRdb's table, derived via immunoSEQ multiplex PCR, lists solely in-frame clones and lacks some. The sample holds 100,000 or so clones, less than 85% seen once. Input material: PBMCs. Every receptor here comes from a man aged 40-49 years in good health and CMV-seropositive.

V gene TRBV7-2 combines with J gene TRBJ2-7; 10 bases map to TRBD2. J lost 2 bases, V lost 3 bases, and 10 bases had no gene match. The CDR3 spans 17 residues. Germline values: CDR1 SGHTA, CDR2 FQGNSA. The DNA for the CDR3 is TGTGCCAGCAGCTTTGCCCCTAGCGGGAGTGCAGCCTACGAGCAGTACTTC. This encodes CASSFAPSGSAAYEQYF.

The V and J genes are TRBV4-1 and TRBJ1-6; 10 bases align to TRBD1. This CDR3 is 15 amino acids long. The germline V gene has CDR1 MGHRA and CDR2 YSYEKL. V gave up 5 bases and J gave up 9 bases; unmatched junction bases: 7. CDR3 coding DNA: TGCGCCAGCAGCAACCGGGACAGGGGTAGTTCACCCCTCCACTTT. Its translation: CASSNRDRGSSPLHF.

The chain recombines TRBV7-3 with TRBJ1-2; 9 bases are shared with TRBD1. Losses at the gene ends were 5 bases for V and 2 bases for J; bases not matched to a gene: 9. The CDR3 has 16 amino acids. The V gene's germline CDR1 is SGHTA and CDR2 FQGTGA. Here the CDR3 reads CASSPQGTGNNYGYTF. DNA of the CDR3: TGTGCCAGCAGCCCTCAAGGGACAGGGAACAACTATGGCTACACCTTC.

V is TRBV27 and J is TRBJ1-1, with D uncertain. The V gene lost 6 bases and the J gene lost 1 base, with 6 bases spanning the gap. Germline lookup yields CDR1 MNHEY and CDR2 SMNVEV (reference sequence). CDR3 length: 12 residues. The CDR3 loop reads CASRTGNTEAFF. The CDR3 nucleotides are TGTGCCAGCAGGACGGGGAACACTGAAGCTTTCTTT.

The chain couples TRBV19 to TRBJ1-3, with 7 bases aligning to TRBD1. This CDR3 has 14 residues. Losses at the gene ends were 7 bases for V and 4 bases for J; bases not matched to a gene: 7. The germline CDR1 and CDR2 sequences are LNHDA and SQIVND (reference sequence). The CDR3 region is CASKRGPSGNTIYF. The CDR3 region has the DNA TGTGCCAGTAAGAGGGGGCCTTCCGGAAACACCATATATTTT.

As DNA, the CDR3 is TGTGCCAGCAGTCTAATGCGGGGACAAGAGACCCAGTACTTC. It codes for CASSLMRGQETQYF. The rearrangement links TRBV2 to TRBJ2-5; D perhaps matches TRBD2 (6 bases). The CDR3 is 14 residues long. Deletions cut 5 bases from V and 2 bases from J, with 12 bases between. Germline-derived CDR1 and CDR2 are SNHLY and FYNNEI.

V usage is TRBV30 and J usage is TRBJ1-2; D call uncertain. Germline CDR1 GTSNPN, CDR2 SVGIG (reference sequence). Trimming cost V 1 base and J 8 bases, with 14 bases left between them. The CDR3 sequence is 13 residues long. CDR3 DNA: TGTGCCTGGAGTGACATGTCTAGTGGAGGCTACACCTTC. This sequence encodes CAWSDMSSGGYTF.

The chain has TRBV30 and TRBJ2-7; 8 bases fit TRBD2. Germline V gene sequence: CDR1 GTSNPN, CDR2 SVGIG (reference sequence). This CDR3 is built from 12 residues. With V trimmed by 2 bases and J by 4 bases, 1 base remained unmatched. This CDR3 reads CAWSTSGYEQYF. The CDR3 coding sequence is TGTGCCTGGAGTACTAGCGGATACGAGCAGTACTTC.

The rearrangement joins TRBV9 to TRBJ2-5, with 13 bases fitting TRBD2. Per germline, CDR1 SGDLS and CDR2 YYNGEE. V shed 4 bases and J 2 bases; nucleotides not matched to a gene: 8. This CDR3 spans 17 amino acids. CDR3 loop: CASSSTKGLAGQETQYF. Here the CDR3 DNA reads TGTGCCAGCAGCTCCACGAAGGGACTAGCGGGGCAAGAGACCCAGTACTTC.

This clone came up a few times. The chain links TRBV10-3 to TRBJ2-3; 8 positions agree with TRBD2. This CDR3 has 18 amino acids. Germline V CDR1 and CDR2: ENHRY, SYGVKD. The J segment lost 1 base and the V segment lost 4 bases, leaving 13 bases of the junction unmatched. The CDR3 loop is CAISGPTSGGGGTDTQYF. The CDR3 region has the DNA TGTGCCATCAGTGGGCCCACTAGCGGAGGGGGGGGCACAGATACGCAGTATTTT.

The genes are TRBV2 and TRBJ1-2, with TRBD1 matching over 7 bases. Germline-derived CDR1 and CDR2 are SNHLY and FYNNEI. J was trimmed by 0 bases and V by 7 bases; bases with no gene match: 2. The CDR3 has 13 amino acids. The CDR3 sequence is CASKGQTNYGYTF. In nucleotides, the CDR3 is TGTGCCAGCAAGGGACAGACTAACTATGGCTACACCTTC.

The chain couples TRBV19 to TRBJ1-2; 9 bases are a match to TRBD1. The CDR3 covers 13 residues. Germline CDR1 is LNHDA and CDR2 is SQIVND (reference sequence). The V and J ends lost 8 bases and 4 bases, in that order; junction bases with no gene match: 5. CDR3 sequence (DNA): TGTGCCAGTTCACAGGGGGCATCCTATGGCTACACCTTC. Amino acids: CASSQGASYGYTF.

The chain links TRBV5-5 to TRBJ2-7, with 7 bases lining up with TRBD1. Germline lookup yields CDR1 SGHKS and CDR2 YYEKEE (reference sequence). Losses at the gene ends were 4 bases for V and 6 bases for J; bases not matched to a gene: 13. The CDR3 is 15 amino acids. In DNA form, the CDR3 reads TGTGCCAGCAGCACACTGACAGGGTCTGTCCGCGAGCAGTACTTC. Amino acids: CASSTLTGSVREQYF. Complete variable domain (other parts from reference TRBV5-5 and TRBJ2-7): DAGVTQSPTHLIKTRGQQVTLRCSPISGHKSVSWYQQVLGQGPQFIFQYYEKEERGRGNFPDRFSARQFPNYSSELNVNALLLGDSALYLCASSTLTGSVREQYFGPGTRLTVT.

This chain joins TRBV5-4 and TRBJ2-1, with 9 bases matching TRBD2. Germline V gene lookup returns CDR1 SGHNT and CDR2 YYREEE (reference sequence). The CDR3 loop spans 16 amino acids. Unmatched junction bases numbered 10, after V lost 4 bases and J lost 5 bases. CDR3 sequence (DNA): TGTGCCAGCAGCCCGAGTAAGCGGGGGGCGAACAATGAGCAGTTCTTC. Translating it yields CASSPSKRGANNEQFF.